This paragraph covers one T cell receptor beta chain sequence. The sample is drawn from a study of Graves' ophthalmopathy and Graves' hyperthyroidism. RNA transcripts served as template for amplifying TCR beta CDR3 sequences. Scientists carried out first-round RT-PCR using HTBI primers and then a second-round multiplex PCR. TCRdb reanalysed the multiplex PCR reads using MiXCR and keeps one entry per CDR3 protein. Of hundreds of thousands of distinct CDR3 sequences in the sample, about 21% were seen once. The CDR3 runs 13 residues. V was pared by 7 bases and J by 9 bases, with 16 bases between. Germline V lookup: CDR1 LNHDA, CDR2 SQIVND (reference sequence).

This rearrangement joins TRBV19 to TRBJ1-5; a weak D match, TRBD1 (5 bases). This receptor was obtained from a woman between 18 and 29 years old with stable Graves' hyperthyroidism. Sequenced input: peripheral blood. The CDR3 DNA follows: TGTGCCAGTAAGCCGGGCAGGGATGCGCCCCAGCATTTT. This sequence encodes CASKPGRDAPQHF.